Shown below are 9 T cell receptor beta chains from a single sample sequenced in a study of T cells in Graves' hyperthyroidism and ophthalmopathy. Amplified TCR beta CDR3 regions derived from RNA transcripts. When the TCR CDR3 underwent first-round RT-PCR, the HTBI primer set was used. TCRdb processed the multiplex PCR reads anew with MiXCR; each CDR3 protein has one entry. The sample contains about 300,000 distinct CDR3 sequences, approximately 18% of which appear only once. Sequenced sample: blood. Receptor source: a man in his forties or fifties with Graves' ophthalmopathy.

The table lists this clonotype with many counts. CDR3 sequence: CASSLAPGGAGTQYF. The CDR3, as DNA: TGTGCCAGCAGTCTCGCCCCCGGGGGGGCGGGTACGCAGTATTTT. The chain links TRBV28 to TRBJ2-3; 8 positions agree with TRBD2. CDR1 and CDR2 from the germline V gene are MDHEN and SYDVKM. This CDR3 has 15 residues. V lost 5 bases, J lost 8 bases, and 12 bases stayed unmatched.

The chain couples TRBV5-5 to TRBJ2-2, with D hard to call. Trimming took 2 bases from V and 7 from J, leaving 9 bases between them. Looked up from germline, CDR1 is SGHKS and CDR2 is YYEKEE (reference sequence). The CDR3 contains 13 residues. The CDR3 DNA sequence: TGTGCCAGCAGCTTAGGGATGGGCGGGGAGCTGTTTTTT. It specifies CASSLGMGGELFF.

The V gene is TRBV20-1, the J gene TRBJ2-1, with D possibly matching TRBD2 (6 bases). The CDR3 length is 11 residues. Germline V CDR1 and CDR2: DFQATT, SNEGSKA (reference sequence). The CDR3 DNA reads TGCAGAGCGGGCTGGGGGAATGAGCAGTTCTTC. Amino acid sequence: CRAGWGNEQFF.

In its sample, this clonotype was seen many times. The chain has TRBV30 and TRBJ1-5; maybe TRBD1 (5 bases). In germline, CDR1 is GTSNPN, CDR2 SVGIG (reference sequence). V lost 2 bases to trimming and J lost 0 bases, with 11 bases between them. The CDR3 has 15 residues. The CDR3: CAWSKGMDSNQPQHF. In nucleotides, the CDR3 is TGTGCCTGGAGTAAGGGGATGGATAGCAATCAGCCCCAGCATTTT.

The chain employs TRBV4-1 and TRBJ2-5, with D perhaps matching TRBD1 or TRBD2 (7 bases each). The germline V gene encodes CDR1 MGHRA and CDR2 YSYEKL. The CDR3 totals 17 residues. V lost 0 bases to trimming and J lost 2 bases, with 16 bases between them. Written as DNA, the CDR3 is TGCGCCAGCAGCCAAGACCCAGGGGGGGCTCAACAAGAGACCCAGTACTTC. Its translation is CASSQDPGGAQQETQYF.

This clonotype has ten or more counts. This chain connects TRBV20-1 to TRBJ2-5; D is possibly TRBD1 or TRBD2 (5 bases each). V lost 6 bases, J lost 2 bases, and 13 bases lay in between. In germline, CDR1 is DFQATT, CDR2 SNEGSKA (reference sequence). The length of the CDR3 is 13 residues. The CDR3 DNA reads as TGCAGTGCGACCCTGGGGGTGCAAGAGACCCAGTACTTC. Translating gives CSATLGVQETQYF.

The chain recombines TRBV6-1 with TRBJ2-1; 8 bases align to TRBD2. The V segment lost 7 bases and the J segment 9 bases; nucleotides outside the gene matches: 20. The CDR3 sequence is 17 residues long. Germline lookup yields CDR1 MNHNS and CDR2 SASEGT. The CDR3 protein is CASKYLGFAGGFGEQFF. In DNA, the CDR3 is TGTGCCAGCAAGTATCTTGGTTTCGCGGGAGGATTCGGTGAGCAGTTCTTC.

The gene calls are TRBV7-8 and TRBJ2-1, with TRBD1 matching 9 bases. The CDR3 has 15 residues. Per the germline V gene, CDR1 is SGHVS and CDR2 is FQNEAQ. The J segment lost 9 bases and the V segment lost 5 bases, leaving 11 bases of the junction unmatched. CDR3 loop: CASSQSLTGGAEQFF. CDR3 nucleotide sequence: TGTGCCAGCAGCCAATCCCTCACAGGGGGCGCTGAGCAGTTCTTC. Based on the CDR3 plus reference TRBV7-8 and TRBJ2-1, the full variable domain is GAGVSQSPRYKVAKRGQDVALRCDPISGHVSLFWYQQALGQGPEFLTYFQNEAQLDKSGLPSDRFFAERPEGSVSTLKIQRTQQEDSAVYLCASSQSLTGGAEQFFGPGTRLTVL.

The CDR3 DNA is TGTGCCAGCAGCTCGGACAGGGGGTGGGCTGAAGCTTTCTTT. As protein: CASSSDRGWAEAFF. The chain is built from TRBV5-4 and TRBJ1-1, with 10 nucleotides matching TRBD1. The germline V gene has CDR1 SGHNT and CDR2 YYREEE (reference sequence). With V trimmed by 3 bases and J by 6 bases, 5 bases remained unmatched. This CDR3 spans 14 amino acids.